This TCR beta chain was captured in a study of human T cells and chemical hapten exposure. Documented time point: patch test 2, 6 weeks after DPC sensitization. The treatment here: therapeutic diphenylcyclopropenone sensitization with weekly scalp DPC. As handled by the study authors: From roughly 23,000 to 700,000 TCRs were found per sample, with a median of about 100,000. TCRdb reanalysed the RACE reads using MiXCR and keeps one entry per CDR3 protein. TCRdb, rather than the study authors, made the V and J calls. In the table there are 110,000 to 150,000 distinct CDR3 sequences, about 11% of which are singletons. Germline CDR1 SGHTA, CDR2 FQGNSA. V shed 5 bases and J 5 bases; nucleotides not matched to a gene: 6. The CDR3 has 16 amino acids.

The input for sequencing was whole blood, taken in connection with sensitization to the hapten diphenylcyclopropenone (DPC). The chain links TRBV7-2 to TRBJ2-1, with 13 nucleotides matching TRBD2. This receptor was obtained from a woman aged 45-65 years with alopecia areata. Some clones in this sample may be carry-over from other donors' samples. The CDR3 region is CASSVTGTSGNNEQFF. In DNA form, the CDR3 reads TGTGCCAGCAGCGTGACCGGGACTAGCGGGAACAATGAGCAGTTCTTC.